Following are 8 T cell receptor beta chains from one sample sequenced in a study of cytomegalovirus exposure and HLA in healthy donors. The study ran its PCR with 60 Vbeta and 13 Jbeta primers. Libraries were prepared by immunoSEQ multiplex PCR; TCRdb keeps only in-frame clonotypes and omits some of them. Of some 200,000 clones listed, 75% to 85% are singletons. Sequenced: PBMCs. These TCRs come from a girl aged 5-17 years in good health and CMV-seronegative.

The rearrangement uses TRBV9 and TRBJ1-1; D unclear. Between the trimmed V and J ends, which lost 3 bases and 1 base, there was a span of 16 bases. Germline CDR1 SGDLS, CDR2 YYNGEE. This CDR3 has 16 amino acids. The CDR3 DNA follows: TGTGCCAGCAGCGCATCGCTCAGTCCTTCGAACACTGAAGCTTTCTTT. Translated, it gives CASSASLSPSNTEAFF.

V gene TRBV29-1 combines with J gene TRBJ2-1; TRBD1 agrees at 10 bases. With 3 bases clipped from V and 5 bases from J, the junction kept 1 base outside the gene matches. The CDR3 length is 13 residues. CDR1 is SQVTM and CDR2 is ANQGSEA in the germline V gene. As DNA, the CDR3 is TGCAGCGTTGAGACAGGGGGCAACAATGAGCAGTTCTTC. Translated, it gives CSVETGGNNEQFF.

There are a few counts of this clone. The chain is built from TRBV5-1 and TRBJ1-3; weak D call: TRBD1 (6 bases). There are 14 residues in the CDR3. Trimming left V 0 bases short and J 4 bases short, with 8 bases between. CDR1 and CDR2 (germline): SGHRS, YFSETQ. The CDR3 DNA reads TGCGCCAGCAGCTTGGACGACAGGGGAAACACCATATATTTT. The encoded protein is CASSLDDRGNTIYF. The full variable domain, with the rest looked up from reference TRBV5-1 and TRBJ1-3, is KAGVTQTPRYLIKTRGQQVTLSCSPISGHRSVSWYQQTPGQGLQFLFEYFSETQRNKGNFPGRFSGRQFSNSRSEMNVSTLELGDSALYLCASSLDDRGNTIYFGEGSWLTVV.

The chain links TRBV6-1 to TRBJ2-1; D may be TRBD2 (7 bases). V lost 8 bases to trimming and J lost 2 bases, with 16 bases between them. Germline CDR1 MNHNS, CDR2 SASEGT. This CDR3 comprises 15 residues. The CDR3 here is CASGPTGGPYNEQFF. CDR3 sequence (DNA): TGTGCCAGCGGGCCAACGGGGGGCCCCTACAATGAGCAGTTCTTC.

The gene calls are TRBV18 and TRBJ1-5; 10 nucleotides line up with TRBD1. V shed 5 bases, J shed 5 bases, and the junction held 6 bases outside the gene matches. This CDR3 region has 15 residues. Looked up from germline, CDR1 is KGHSH and CDR2 is LQKENI. The CDR3 reads CASSSGTGVYQPQHF. The CDR3 nucleotides read TGTGCCAGCTCATCTGGGACAGGGGTTTATCAGCCCCAGCATTTT.

This rearrangement joins TRBV28 to TRBJ2-6, with 8 positions matching TRBD1. Germline V lookup: CDR1 MDHEN, CDR2 SYDVKM. This CDR3 region has 18 residues. The trim removed 7 bases at V and 0 bases at J, leaving 11 bases unmatched. The CDR3 here is CASTRGRGPYSGANVLTF. CDR3 bases: TGTGCCAGCACCCGAGGCAGGGGGCCCTACTCTGGGGCCAACGTCCTGACTTTC.

This clone was found once. The chain joins TRBV29-1 to TRBJ1-4, with 8 bases lining up with TRBD1. The CDR3 is 14 amino acids. CDR1 is SQVTM and CDR2 is ANQGSEA in the germline V gene. The J segment lost 7 bases and the V segment lost 2 bases, leaving 6 bases of the junction unmatched. The chain's CDR3 is CSVESGTGGEKLFF. CDR3 bases: TGCAGCGTTGAATCTGGCACAGGGGGTGAAAAACTGTTTTTT. The whole variable domain, remainder taken from reference TRBV29-1 and TRBJ1-4, is SAVISQKPSRDICQRGTSLTIQCQVDSQVTMMFWYRQQPGQSLTLIATANQGSEATYESGFVIDKFPISRPNLTFSTLTVSNMSPEDSSIYLCSVESGTGGEKLFFGSGTQLSVL.

J is TRBJ2-5 and V is TRBV5-4; 12 nucleotides match TRBD2. CDR1 is SGHNT and CDR2 is YYREEE in the germline V gene (reference sequence). The CDR3 spans 16 residues. V gave up 4 bases and J gave up 1 base; unmatched junction bases: 5. The CDR3 sequence is CASSNLAGGTQETQYF. CDR3 sequence (DNA): TGTGCCAGCAGCAACCTAGCGGGGGGGACCCAAGAGACCCAGTACTTC.